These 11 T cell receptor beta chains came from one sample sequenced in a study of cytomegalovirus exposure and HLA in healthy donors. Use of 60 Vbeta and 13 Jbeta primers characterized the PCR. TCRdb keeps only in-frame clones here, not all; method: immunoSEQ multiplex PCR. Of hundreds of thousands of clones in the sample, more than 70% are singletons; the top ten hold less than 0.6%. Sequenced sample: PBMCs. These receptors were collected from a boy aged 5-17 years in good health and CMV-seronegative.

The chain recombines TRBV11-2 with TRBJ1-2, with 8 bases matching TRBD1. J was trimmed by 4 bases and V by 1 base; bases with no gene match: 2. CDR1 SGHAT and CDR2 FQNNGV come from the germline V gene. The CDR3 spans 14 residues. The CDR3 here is CASSLVGTGYGYTF. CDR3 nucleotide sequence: TGTGCCAGCAGCTTAGTTGGGACAGGCTATGGCTACACCTTC.

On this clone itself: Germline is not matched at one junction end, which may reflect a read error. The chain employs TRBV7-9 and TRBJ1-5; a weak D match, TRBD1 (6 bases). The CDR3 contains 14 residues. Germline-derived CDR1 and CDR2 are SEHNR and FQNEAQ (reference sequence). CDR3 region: CSSSLTGINQPQHF. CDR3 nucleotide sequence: TGTTCCAGCAGCTTAACAGGGATCAATCAGCCCCAGCATTTT.

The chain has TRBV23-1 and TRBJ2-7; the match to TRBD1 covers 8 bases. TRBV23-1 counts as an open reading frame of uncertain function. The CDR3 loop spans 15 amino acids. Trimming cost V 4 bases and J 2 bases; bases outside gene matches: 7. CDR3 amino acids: CASSRRSQGAYEQYF. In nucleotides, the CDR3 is TGCGCCAGCAGTCGGAGGTCACAGGGGGCCTACGAGCAGTACTTC.

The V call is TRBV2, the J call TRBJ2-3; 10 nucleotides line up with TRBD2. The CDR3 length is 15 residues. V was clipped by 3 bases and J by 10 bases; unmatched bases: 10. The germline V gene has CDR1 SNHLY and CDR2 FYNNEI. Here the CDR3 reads CASSDSGGGRGSQYF. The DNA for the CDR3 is TGTGCCAGCAGTGACAGCGGGGGGGGGCGGGGTTCGCAGTATTTT.

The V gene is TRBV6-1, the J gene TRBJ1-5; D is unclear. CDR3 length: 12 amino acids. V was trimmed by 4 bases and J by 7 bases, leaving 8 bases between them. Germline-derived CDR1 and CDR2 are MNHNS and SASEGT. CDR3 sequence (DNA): TGTGCCAGCAGTGGTGGTGGCCAGCCCCAGCATTTT. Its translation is CASSGGGQPQHF.

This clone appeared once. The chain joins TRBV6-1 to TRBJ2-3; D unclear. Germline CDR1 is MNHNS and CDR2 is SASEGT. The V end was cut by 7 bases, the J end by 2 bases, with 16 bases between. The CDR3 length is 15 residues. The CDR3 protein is CASTRRSIFTDTQYF. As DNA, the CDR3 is TGTGCCAGCACTCGCAGAAGTATCTTCACAGATACGCAGTATTTT.

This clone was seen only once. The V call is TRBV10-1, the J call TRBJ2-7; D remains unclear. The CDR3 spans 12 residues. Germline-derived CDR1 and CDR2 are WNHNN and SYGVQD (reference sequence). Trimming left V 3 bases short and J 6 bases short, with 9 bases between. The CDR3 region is CASSEASREQYF. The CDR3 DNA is TGCGCCAGCAGTGAAGCTAGTCGCGAGCAGTACTTC.

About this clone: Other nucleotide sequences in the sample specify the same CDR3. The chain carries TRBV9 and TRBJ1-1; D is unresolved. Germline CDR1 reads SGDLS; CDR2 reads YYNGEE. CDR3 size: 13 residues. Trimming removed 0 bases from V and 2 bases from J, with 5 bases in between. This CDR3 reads CASSVALNTEAFF. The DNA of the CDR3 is TGTGCCAGCAGCGTAGCTTTAAACACTGAAGCTTTCTTT.

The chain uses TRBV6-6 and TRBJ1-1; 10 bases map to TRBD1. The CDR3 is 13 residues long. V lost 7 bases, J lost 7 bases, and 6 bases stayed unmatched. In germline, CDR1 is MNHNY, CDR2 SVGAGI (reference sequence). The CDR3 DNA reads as TGTGCCAGCACCCTAGGACAGGGGGGTGAAGCTTTCTTT. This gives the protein CASTLGQGGEAFF.

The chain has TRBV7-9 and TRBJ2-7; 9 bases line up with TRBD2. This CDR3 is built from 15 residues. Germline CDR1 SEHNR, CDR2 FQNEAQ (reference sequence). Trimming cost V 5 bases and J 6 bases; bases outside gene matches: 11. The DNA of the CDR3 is TGTGCCAGCAGCCCGGGAGCGGGGGGCCCCTGCGAGCAGTACTTC. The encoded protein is CASSPGAGGPCEQYF.

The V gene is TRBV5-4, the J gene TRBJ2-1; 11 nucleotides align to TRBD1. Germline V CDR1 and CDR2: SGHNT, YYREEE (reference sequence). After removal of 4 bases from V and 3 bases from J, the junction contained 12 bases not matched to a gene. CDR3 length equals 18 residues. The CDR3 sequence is CASSPGQGASRGYNEQFF. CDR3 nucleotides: TGTGCCAGCAGCCCCGGACAGGGGGCTTCCCGGGGCTACAATGAGCAGTTCTTC.